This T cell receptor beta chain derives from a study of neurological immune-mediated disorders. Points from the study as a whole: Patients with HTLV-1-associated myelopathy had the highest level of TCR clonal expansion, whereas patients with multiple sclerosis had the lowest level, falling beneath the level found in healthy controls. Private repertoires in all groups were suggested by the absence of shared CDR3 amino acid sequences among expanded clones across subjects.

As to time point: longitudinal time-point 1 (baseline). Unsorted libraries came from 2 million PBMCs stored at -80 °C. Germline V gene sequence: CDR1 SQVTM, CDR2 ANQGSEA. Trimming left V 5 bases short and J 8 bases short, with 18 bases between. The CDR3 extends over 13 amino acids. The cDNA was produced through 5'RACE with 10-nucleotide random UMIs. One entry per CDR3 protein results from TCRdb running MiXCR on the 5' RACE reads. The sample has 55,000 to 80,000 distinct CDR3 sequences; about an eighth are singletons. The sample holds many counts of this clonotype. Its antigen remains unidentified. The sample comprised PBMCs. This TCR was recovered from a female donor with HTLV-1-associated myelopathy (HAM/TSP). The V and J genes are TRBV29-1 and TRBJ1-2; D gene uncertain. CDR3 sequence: CSVQREVSSGYTF. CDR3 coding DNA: TGCAGCGTTCAAAGGGAGGTATCTAGCGGCTACACCTTC.